Listed below are T cell receptor beta chains from one sample, sequenced in a study of T cells after yellow fever vaccination. TCRdb used MiXCR to reprocess the 5' RACE reads, holding one entry per CDR3 protein. The data contain approximately 300,000 distinct CDR3 sequences, approximately 7% of them singletons. The material was PBMCs, obtained about 49 days after the first yellow fever vaccination. The receptor set was obtained from a man between 18 and 35 years old who received the YFV17D yellow fever vaccine. The CDR3 runs from the conserved cysteine through the conserved F or W. D genes are given only for firm matches. Clone size is given for some rows only: seen once, a few or many times, or a class if the clone is expanded.

many	14	-	TRBJ1-1	TRBV12-3/TRBV12-4	CASSLFGGPTEAFF	TGTGCCAGCAGTTTATTTGGGGGGCCCACTGAAGCTTTCTTT
-	13	TRBD1	TRBJ2-7	TRBV3-1	CASSPGRGYEQYF	TGTGCCAGCAGCCCAGGCAGGGGGTACGAGCAGTACTTC
few	15	-	TRBJ2-3	TRBV7-2	CASSQDRPSTDTQYF	TGTGCCAGCAGCCAGGACAGACCAAGCACAGATACGCAGTATTTT
few	15	TRBD1	TRBJ2-2	TRBV7-2	CASSRQGSNTGELFF	TGTGCCAGCAGCCGACAGGGGTCGAACACCGGGGAGCTGTTTTTT
-	13	TRBD1	TRBJ1-2	TRBV19	CATRMNRGYGYTF	TGTGCCACTCGAATGAACAGGGGCTATGGCTACACCTTC
few	16	-	TRBJ1-2	TRBV5-1	CASSFDRPLANYGYTF	TGCGCCAGCAGCTTCGACAGGCCCCTTGCTAACTATGGCTACACCTTC
few	13	-	TRBJ1-2	TRBV6-1	CASREQGPDGYTF	TGTGCCAGCAGAGAACAGGGTCCTGATGGCTACACCTTC
few	15	-	TRBJ1-1	TRBV6-5	CASSYRTTVNTEAFF	TGTGCCAGCAGTTACAGGACGACAGTGAACACTGAAGCTTTCTTT
few	16	-	TRBJ1-1	TRBV29-1	CSVGTSSWGLNTEAFF	TGCAGCGTCGGGACATCATCTTGGGGATTGAACACTGAAGCTTTCTTT
few	11	-	TRBJ2-7	TRBV5-1	CASRAGYEQYF	TGCGCCAGCAGGGCGGGTTACGAGCAGTACTTC
few	14	TRBD2	TRBJ2-7	TRBV10-3	CAIRTSGGVYEQYF	TGTGCCATCAGGACTAGCGGGGGGGTATACGAGCAGTACTTC
many	13	TRBD1	TRBJ1-1	TRBV5-6	CASTGQGAAEAFF	TGTGCCAGCACCGGACAGGGTGCGGCTGAAGCTTTCTTT
many	17	-	TRBJ2-3	TRBV4-3	CASSQDTWQGRADTQYF	TGCGCCAGCAGCCAAGACACTTGGCAGGGAAGGGCAGATACGCAGTATTTT
-	14	-	TRBJ1-5	TRBV20-1	CSARVGGSNQPQHF	TGCAGTGCTAGAGTAGGAGGGAGCAATCAGCCCCAGCATTTT
-	13	-	TRBJ1-1	TRBV5-6	CASSLPAALEAFF	TGTGCCAGCAGCTTGCCGGCTGCCCTAGAGGCTTTCTTT
few	15	-	TRBJ1-6	TRBV5-1	CASSLGSQLNSPLHF	TGCGCCAGCAGCTTGGGTTCACAGCTTAATTCACCCCTCCACTTT
few	15	TRBD1	TRBJ1-5	TRBV5-1	CASSIQGAFNQPQHF	TGCGCCAGCAGCATACAGGGGGCTTTCAATCAGCCCCAGCATTTT
-	11	-	TRBJ1-2	TRBV7-2	CASSPGQGYTF	TGTGCCAGCAGCCCCGGACAGGGCTACACCTTC
-	16	-	TRBJ2-5	TRBV6-5	CASSYRASMNQETQYF	TGTGCCAGCAGTTACCGCGCGTCGATGAATCAAGAGACCCAGTACTTC
many	14	-	TRBJ2-2	TRBV14	CASSGMRSTGELFF	TGTGCCAGCAGCGGGATGAGGAGCACCGGGGAGCTGTTTTTT
many	16	-	TRBJ2-1	TRBV5-1	CASSFLPEIQYNEQFF	TGCGCCAGCAGCTTCCTGCCAGAGATACAATACAATGAGCAGTTCTTC
many	15	TRBD1	TRBJ1-1	TRBV7-2	CASSFDGQGRTEAFF	TGTGCCAGCAGCTTCGATGGACAGGGGCGGACTGAAGCTTTCTTT
-	20	TRBD1	TRBJ1-5	TRBV19	CASSTEVLRDRKRGNQPQHF	TGTGCCAGTAGTACCGAAGTCCTCCGGGACAGAAAAAGAGGCAATCAGCCCCAGCATTTT
few	15	-	TRBJ1-1	TRBV9	CASTENGGQNTEAFF	TGTGCCAGCACCGAGAATGGGGGACAGAACACTGAAGCTTTCTTT
-	15	-	TRBJ2-2	TRBV5-1	CASSLISLGPGELFF	TGCGCCAGCAGCTTGATCAGTTTAGGACCCGGGGAGCTGTTTTTT
many	15	-	TRBJ2-1	TRBV29-1	CSVPEDKPKYNEQFF	TGCAGCGTACCGGAGGACAAGCCTAAGTACAATGAGCAGTTCTTC
-	16	TRBD1	TRBJ1-2	TRBV20-1	CSARAGTGQGVYGYTF	TGCAGTGCTAGAGCGGGAACGGGACAGGGGGTCTATGGCTACACCTTC
-	16	TRBD2	TRBJ2-2	TRBV7-2	CTSSPNRGGGTGELFF	TGTACCAGCAGCCCTAACCGGGGCGGGGGCACCGGGGAGCTGTTTTTT
few	14	-	TRBJ1-6	TRBV11-1	CASSTGQWDSPLHF	TGTGCCAGCAGCACCGGACAGTGGGATTCACCCCTCCACTTT
few	17	-	TRBJ2-1	TRBV7-2	CASSFPAGASLYNEQFF	TGTGCCAGCAGCTTCCCCGCGGGGGCCTCATTATACAATGAGCAGTTCTTC
-	16	-	TRBJ1-5	TRBV6-1	CASTEGRPYSNQPQHF	TGTGCCAGCACTGAGGGGCGCCCCTATAGCAATCAGCCCCAGCATTTT
few	16	TRBD1	TRBJ2-7	TRBV3-1	CASSPALTGAIFGQYF	TGTGCCAGCAGCCCGGCTCTGACAGGGGCGATCTTTGGGCAGTACTTC
-	14	-	TRBJ1-2	TRBV4-3	CASSLEGNYYGYTF	TGCGCCAGCAGCCTAGAAGGAAATTACTATGGCTACACCTTC
-	15	TRBD1	TRBJ1-2	TRBV5-5	CASSPADRAPNGYTF	TGTGCCAGCAGCCCCGCGGACAGGGCCCCTAATGGCTACACCTTC
-	14	-	TRBJ2-4	TRBV11-2	CASSLGGAQNIQYF	TGTGCCAGCAGCTTAGGGGGCGCTCAAAACATTCAGTACTTC
few	16	TRBD2	TRBJ2-2	TRBV9	CASSVGLAENTGELFF	TGTGCCAGCAGCGTAGGGCTAGCGGAGAACACCGGGGAGCTGTTTTTT
many	14	-	TRBJ2-7	TRBV20-1	CSAIRPATDYEQYF	TGCAGTGCGATCCGCCCGGCCACAGACTACGAGCAGTACTTC
few	14	-	TRBJ1-1	TRBV12-3/TRBV12-4	CASSTQGEGTEAFF	TGTGCCAGCAGCACTCAGGGCGAGGGCACTGAAGCTTTCTTT
many	15	-	TRBJ2-3	TRBV4-2	CASSQQGIGTDTQYF	TGTGCCAGCAGCCAGCAGGGGATTGGGACAGATACGCAGTATTTT
few	17	TRBD1	TRBJ2-1	TRBV7-2	CASSSPRDRGFNNEQFF	TGTGCCAGCAGCTCCCCCCGAGACAGGGGCTTCAACAATGAGCAGTTCTTC
many	19	-	TRBJ2-3	TRBV5-6	CASSAYPPGPERPTDTQYF	TGTGCCAGCAGCGCCTATCCCCCGGGCCCAGAAAGACCCACAGATACGCAGTATTTT
-	12	-	TRBJ2-1	TRBV29-1	CSARPLTDEQFF	TGCAGCGCTCGTCCGCTTACAGATGAGCAGTTCTTC
few	15	-	TRBJ2-3	TRBV12-3/TRBV12-4	CASTFWDLSGDTQYF	TGTGCCAGCACCTTTTGGGACTTAAGCGGAGATACGCAGTATTTT
few	15	TRBD2	TRBJ2-7	TRBV18	CASRPGTSGSYEQYF	TGTGCCAGCCGCCCCGGGACTAGCGGTTCCTACGAGCAGTACTTC
few	17	TRBD1	TRBJ1-3	TRBV7-9	CASSYPPGQGSGNTIYF	TGTGCCAGCAGCTACCCTCCAGGACAGGGCTCTGGAAACACCATATATTTT